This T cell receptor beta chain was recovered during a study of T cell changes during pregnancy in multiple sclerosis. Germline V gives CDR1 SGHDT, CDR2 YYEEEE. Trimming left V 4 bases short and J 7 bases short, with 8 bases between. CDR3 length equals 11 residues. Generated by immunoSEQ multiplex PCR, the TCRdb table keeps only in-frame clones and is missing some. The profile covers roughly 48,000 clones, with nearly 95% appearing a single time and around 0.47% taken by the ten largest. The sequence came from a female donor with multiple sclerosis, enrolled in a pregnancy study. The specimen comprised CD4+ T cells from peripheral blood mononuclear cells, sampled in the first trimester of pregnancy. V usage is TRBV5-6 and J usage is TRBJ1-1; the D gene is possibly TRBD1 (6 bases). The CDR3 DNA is TGTGCCAGCAGCGGGACACTTGAAGCTTTCTTT. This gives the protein CASSGTLEAFF.